The text below deals with one TCR beta chain. Its cognate antigen is unknown. Treatment indicated: AdE1-LMPpoly-expanded autologous EBV-specific T-cell therapy followed by anti-PD-1 nivolumab. The record originates from a study of EBV T-cell therapy then PD-1 blockade in nasopharyngeal carcinoma. Assay used: immunoSEQ multiplex PCR; TCRdb lists only in-frame clones, some missing. The sample contains 20,000 or so clones, around 82% of which appear only once. This TCR was recovered from a middle-aged man with nasopharyngeal carcinoma. This specimen consisted of CD8+ T cells from blood, obtained at day 33 from a patient whose treatment included autologous EBV-specific T cells and nivolumab.

The CDR3 here is CASSEGGIQPQHF. For the CDR3, the DNA is TGTGCCAGCAGTGAAGGGGGTATTCAGCCCCAGCATTTT. The chain is built from TRBV25-1 and TRBJ1-5; TRBD1 might be the D (5 bases). Trimming took off 2 bases at V and 6 bases at J, with 8 bases between the two ends. Germline CDR1 and CDR2: MGHDK and SYGVNS. This CDR3 contains 13 residues.